This T cell receptor beta chain was sequenced during a study of T cells in Graves' hyperthyroidism and ophthalmopathy. Overall study: Peripheral blood was drawn at first diagnosis, prior to all treatment.

This clonotype has at least ten counts. Its antigen is unidentified. Trimming took off 3 bases at V and 1 base at J, with 12 bases between the two ends. The CDR3 extends over 16 amino acids. Germline V gene sequence: CDR1 SGHAT, CDR2 FQNNGV. General study findings and limits: Ophthalmopathy could be told apart from stable hyperthyroidism with a 13 V-J model. In the blood, most expanded thyroid clonotypes above 0.001 appeared as well.

Amplified TCR beta CDR3 regions derived from RNA transcripts. With the HTBI primer set, the TCR CDR3 went through a first round of RT-PCR. TCRdb re-called the multiplex PCR reads through MiXCR, storing one row per CDR3 protein. This sample has approximately 600,000 distinct CDR3 sequences, with roughly 14% found just once. The sequencing input was blood. The TCR comes from a middle-aged woman with Graves' ophthalmopathy. The chain recombines TRBV11-2 with TRBJ2-2, with D unresolved. The DNA for the CDR3 is TGTGCCAGCAGCTTTTCCCCGTCCCGGAACACCGGGGAGCTGTTTTTT. It is translated as CASSFSPSRNTGELFF.